This T cell receptor beta chain derives from a study of Ad26.COV2.S vaccination and SARS-CoV-2 variants (dated by TCRdb to the early 2020s). Regarding the study in general: The specificity and breadth of SARS-CoV-2-reactive T cell receptors after Ad26.COV2.S vaccination were assessed by TCRbeta repertoire sequencing. The TCR-sequenced set comprised around 32 samples: some 19 Ad26.COV2.S vaccine recipients, 5 placebo recipients and 8 SARS-CoV-2 convalescent individuals.

The immunoSEQ Assay was used to sequence TCRbeta CDR3 regions. After extraction, genomic DNA underwent amplification by bias-controlled multiplex PCR, followed by high-throughput sequencing. On the study's bioinformatics: To quantify the absolute abundance of each unique TCRbeta CDR3 region, sequences were collapsed and filtered. T cell fraction was estimated by normalization of TCRbeta template counts to usable DNA, with usable DNA being measured through amplification of reference genes present in all nucleated cells. Repertoire TCRs were annotated as SARS-CoV-2-specific when V gene, CDR3 amino acid sequence and J gene were exactly matched to a known reactive TCR set. MIRA supplied the reference SARS-CoV-2 TCR set, which was filtered for enrichment in COVID-19-positive ImmuneCODE repertoires so that public or cross-reactive TCRs were removed. Using the MIRA antigens, annotated TCRs were further analysed by specific ORF or by position within an ORF. Breadth was defined as the number of annotated unique rearrangements divided by the total number of unique productive rearrangements, and depth was defined as the summed frequency of the annotated unique rearrangements. Two-sided Wilcoxon rank-sum tests were applied when comparing TCR breadth between groups. As stored in TCRdb, this immuneACCESS dataset retains in-frame rearrangements with V and J assigned. A fraction of the clones does not appear; measured against another copy, unresolved V genes explain less than half of the discrepancy, and the remainder lacks a known reason. D and trimming come from the DNA, and the V and J calls and clone size come from that table. The sample yields some 350,000 clones; around 90% were counted once. The top ten clonotypes cover 3.9% of the sample.

The time point label here, explained by the study, means: individuals recovered from natural SARS-CoV-2 infection. As for this clone: No cognate antigen has been identified for it. No base qualities exist here, and no much larger clone lies one base off it.

The paper as a whole reports these results and caveats: It was noted by the authors that total T cell responses may have been underestimated by the TCR breadth and depth analyses. Compared with placebo recipients, Ad26.COV2.S recipients showed higher spike-specific TCR breadth (P = 0.0014). After vaccination, spike-specific CD8+ and CD4+ T cell responses were reported to show substantial breadth. Vaccine and placebo recipients had similar non-spike TCR breadth, a finding consistent with the vaccine containing only spike.

The germline V and J ends show losses of 5 bases and 5 bases respectively, and no gene match explains 14 bases of the junction. The CDR3, cysteine through phenylalanine, is 18 amino acids long. Of all the DNA, just the CDR3 is kept, 54 bases in frame from base 1. From the germline V gene (reference sequence), CDR1 is SEHNR and CDR2 is FQNEAQ. The chain is assembled from TRBV7-9 and TRBJ2-1; 11 of the junction bases match TRBD2. The receptor was isolated from a human donor who had recovered from COVID-19. The sample in question was peripheral blood, obtained after recovery from COVID-19. The CDR3 here reads CASSLSGLAARGDNEQFF. The bases read TGTGCCAGCAGCCTCTCGGGACTAGCGGCCCGGGGGGACAATGAGCAGTTCTTC.